The 28 T cell receptor beta chains below come from one sample, sequenced in a study of human T cells and chemical hapten exposure. Documented time point: patch test 3, about 24 weeks after DPC sensitization. This sample's treatment: therapeutic diphenylcyclopropenone sensitization with weekly scalp DPC. A single record per CDR3 protein comes from TCRdb applying MiXCR to the RACE reads. The sample includes roughly 97,000 distinct CDR3 sequences, roughly a quarter of them seen just once. Sequences were derived from whole blood, sampled in connection with sensitization to the hapten diphenylcyclopropenone (DPC). The receptors were sampled from a man in his forties with alopecia areata. Some clones in this sample may be carry-over from other donors' samples.

This chain uses TRBV4-1 with TRBJ2-3, with 8 positions matching TRBD1. The CDR3 runs 15 residues. Losses at the gene ends were 6 bases for V and 5 bases for J; bases not matched to a gene: 10. Germline V CDR1 and CDR2: MGHRA, YSYEKL. The CDR3 DNA is TGCGCCAGCAGGAGGACAGGGTGGAATCGAGATACGCAGTATTTT. It specifies CASRRTGWNRDTQYF.

The gene calls are TRBV4-3 and TRBJ2-7, with TRBD2 identical over 9 bases. J lost 7 bases, V lost 4 bases, and 17 bases had no gene match. The CDR3 is made up of 17 amino acids. CDR1 and CDR2 from the germline V gene are LGHNA and YSLEER. The CDR3 spells CASSPQALAGGPWEQYF. For the CDR3, the DNA is TGCGCCAGCAGCCCACAAGCCTTGGCGGGAGGGCCCTGGGAGCAGTACTTC.

This clonotype has only one observation. V gene TRBV7-9 combines with J gene TRBJ2-1; D is ambiguous. The germline V gene has CDR1 SEHNR and CDR2 FQNEAQ (reference sequence). Between the trimmed V and J ends, which lost 1 base and 5 bases, there was a span of 6 bases. CDR3 length: 13 residues. The CDR3 loop is CASSLVGHNEQFF. The CDR3 coding sequence is TGTGCCAGCAGCTTAGTCGGGCACAATGAGCAGTTCTTC.

This clonotype was seen a few times. This chain uses TRBV27 with TRBJ1-5; D gene ambiguous. CDR3 length equals 15 residues. CDR1 is MNHEY, CDR2 SMNVEV, per germline (reference sequence). The ends were cut back, 9 bases at V and 0 bases at J, with 15 bases in the middle. The CDR3 region is CASHIGRNSNQPQHF. CDR3 sequence (DNA): TGTGCCAGTCACATCGGACGGAATAGCAATCAGCCCCAGCATTTT.

This clonotype was detected only a few times. V usage is TRBV6-5 and J usage is TRBJ2-7; 8 nucleotides agree with TRBD2. J was trimmed by 3 bases and V by 0 bases; bases with no gene match: 7. Germline V CDR1 and CDR2: MNHEY, SVGAGI. The length of the CDR3 is 16 residues. The CDR3 DNA sequence: TGTGCCAGCAGTTACTCGAAGGGACTAGTGAACTACGAGCAGTACTTC. It translates to CASSYSKGLVNYEQYF.

The V and J genes are TRBV6-6 and TRBJ2-1; TRBD2 matches 8 bases. CDR1 is MNHNY, CDR2 SVGAGI, per germline (reference sequence). With 6 bases clipped from V and 0 bases from J, the junction kept 13 bases outside the gene matches. The CDR3 contains 18 residues. Here the CDR3 DNA reads TGTGCCAGCAGAGAGCGGGAGCGAACTAGCCCCTCCTACAATGAGCAGTTCTTC. Protein product: CASRERERTSPSYNEQFF.

The gene calls are TRBV20-1 and TRBJ1-4; 11 nucleotides match TRBD1. The CDR3 is 17 residues long. The V gene's germline CDR1 is DFQATT and CDR2 SNEGSKA (reference sequence). The junction had 14 bases not matched to a gene; V was cut back by 6 bases and J by 5 bases. The CDR3 DNA reads TGCAGTGCGCCAAAACGGTCGGGGGACAGGGGGAATGAAAAACTGTTTTTT. Protein sequence: CSAPKRSGDRGNEKLFF.

Here the CDR3 reads CASSRDNLGEQYF. As DNA, the CDR3 is TGTGCCAGCAGCCGGGACAATCTGGGCGAGCAGTACTTC. V gene TRBV28 combines with J gene TRBJ2-7, with D perhaps matching TRBD1 (6 bases). Trimming removed 6 bases from V and 6 bases from J, with 15 bases in between. The CDR3 is 13 residues long. The V gene's germline CDR1 is MDHEN and CDR2 SYDVKM.

This clonotype was counted a few times. The chain links TRBV27 to TRBJ2-1; TRBD2 matches at 11 bases. V lost 5 bases to trimming and J lost 9 bases; unmatched junction nucleotides: 9. Per germline, CDR1 MNHEY and CDR2 SMNVEV (reference sequence). CDR3 length equals 15 residues. This CDR3 is CASSPLVAGGFEQFF. DNA of the CDR3: TGTGCCAGCAGTCCCCTGGTAGCGGGAGGGTTTGAGCAGTTCTTC.

This clonotype was seen a handful of times. This chain connects TRBV20-1 to TRBJ2-3; tentative D call: TRBD2 (6 bases). This CDR3 contains 15 residues. Germline CDR1 reads DFQATT; CDR2 reads SNEGSKA (reference sequence). With 6 bases removed from V and 0 bases from J, the gap between germline ends came to 16 bases. CDR3 in DNA: TGCAGTGCCGGGGGACCCACCCTTAGCACAGATACGCAGTATTTT. It yields the protein CSAGGPTLSTDTQYF.

The chain employs TRBV18 and TRBJ2-3, with D maybe TRBD1 (5 bases). The CDR3 is 15 amino acids. V lost 6 bases and J lost 1, with 14 bases in between. In germline, CDR1 is KGHSH, CDR2 LQKENI. The CDR3 bases are TGTGCCAGCTCGCCGACTGGACACGGCACAGATACGCAGTATTTT. It codes for CASSPTGHGTDTQYF.

Only a few counts were recorded for this clonotype. This chain joins TRBV6-6 and TRBJ2-4, with D perhaps matching TRBD1 (6 bases). The CDR3 length is 16 residues. CDR1 is MNHNY and CDR2 is SVGAGI in the germline V gene (reference sequence). V lost 5 bases to trimming and J lost 0 bases, with 14 bases between them. CDR3 loop: CASSPTGSLAKNIQYF. The DNA for the CDR3 is TGTGCCAGCAGTCCTACAGGGTCTCTAGCCAAAAACATTCAGTACTTC.

This clonotype was found a few times. This chain connects TRBV6-6 to TRBJ1-1; the match to TRBD1 covers 8 bases. V gave up 6 bases and J gave up 1 base; unmatched junction bases: 10. CDR1 MNHNY and CDR2 SVGAGI come from the germline V gene (reference sequence). This CDR3 spans 16 amino acids. In DNA, the CDR3 is TGTGCCAGCAGCCGGGGGACAGGAGCCTCGAACACTGAAGCTTTCTTT. Amino acids: CASSRGTGASNTEAFF.

This clonotype was picked up many times. This sequence joins TRBV11-2 and TRBJ2-7; TRBD1 is a possible D gene (5 bases). Germline V lookup: CDR1 SGHAT, CDR2 FQNNGV. The CDR3 sequence is 12 residues long. The V and J ends lost 5 bases and 4 bases respectively, with 9 bases between them. The DNA for the CDR3 is TGTGCCAGCAGCCCAGGGAATTACGAGCAGTACTTC. It is translated as CASSPGNYEQYF. Full variable domain (outside the CDR3, taken from reference TRBV11-2 and TRBJ2-7): EAGVAQSPRYKIIEKRQSVAFWCNPISGHATLYWYQQILGQGPKLLIQFQNNGVVDDSQLPKDRFSAERLKGVDSTLKIQPAKLEDSAVYLCASSPGNYEQYFGPGTRLTVT.

This clonotype occurred a few times. This chain links TRBV6-2 or TRBV6-3 with TRBJ2-2; D unclear. The CDR3 totals 16 residues. Germline-derived CDR1 and CDR2 are MNHEY and SVGEGT. The V end lost 5 bases, the J end lost 7 bases, and 20 bases lay between the germline ends. In nucleotides, the CDR3 is TGTGCCAGCAGTAGCGCTGGCAGTTCCTTGAACGGGGAGCTGTTTTTT. This sequence encodes CASSSAGSSLNGELFF.

This chain joins TRBV7-2 and TRBJ2-5; D uncertain. V was pared by 0 bases and J by 2 bases, with 7 bases between. Germline V gene sequence: CDR1 SGHTA, CDR2 FQGNSA. This CDR3 is 14 amino acids long. Here the CDR3 DNA reads TGTGCCAGCAGCTTAGCCCAGCAGCAAGAGACCCAGTACTTC. Protein product: CASSLAQQQETQYF.

V and J are TRBV6-2 or TRBV6-3 and TRBJ1-5; D is undetermined. The CDR3 loop spans 12 amino acids. Looked up from germline, CDR1 is MNHEY and CDR2 is SVGEGT. The V end lost 6 bases, the J end lost 6 bases, and 9 bases lay between the germline ends. CDR3 residues: CASSSAAQPQHF. The CDR3, as DNA: TGTGCCAGCAGCTCAGCCGCTCAGCCCCAGCATTTT.

This clonotype came up a few times. Here the CDR3 DNA reads TGTGCCAGCAGAGGGGACCTATATGGCTACACCTTC. This sequence encodes CASRGDLYGYTF. The chain has TRBV28 and TRBJ1-2; weak D call: TRBD1 (5 bases). Trimming pared 6 bases from V and 5 bases from J, leaving 10 bases between. Per germline, CDR1 MDHEN and CDR2 SYDVKM. This CDR3 is 12 amino acids long.

V usage is TRBV12-3 or TRBV12-4 and J usage is TRBJ2-3; 8 bases align to TRBD2. This CDR3 is 15 amino acids long. The V and J ends lost 3 bases and 0 bases, in that order; junction bases with no gene match: 2. Here the CDR3 DNA reads TGTGCCAGCAGTTTTAGCGGGGTGAGCACAGATACGCAGTATTTT. It specifies CASSFSGVSTDTQYF.

This clonotype showed up just a few times. The chain carries TRBV27 and TRBJ2-3, with TRBD1 matching 9 bases. Germline V gives CDR1 MNHEY, CDR2 SMNVEV (reference sequence). Trimming at V came to 6 bases and at J to 4 bases, leaving 2 bases not matched to a gene. There are 13 residues in the CDR3. The CDR3 protein is CASSTGGADTQYF. CDR3 nucleotide sequence: TGTGCCAGCAGCACAGGGGGCGCAGATACGCAGTATTTT.

This clonotype was detected only a few times. The chain has TRBV20-1 and TRBJ2-7; 7 bases match TRBD1. Per the germline V gene, CDR1 is DFQATT and CDR2 is SNEGSKA (reference sequence). There are 14 residues in the CDR3. J was trimmed by 2 bases and V by 3 bases; bases with no gene match: 7. CDR3 loop: CSARRTGSTYEQYF. CDR3 DNA sequence: TGCAGTGCTAGGCGGACAGGAAGTACCTACGAGCAGTACTTC.

This clonotype was seen a handful of times. V is TRBV20-1 and J is TRBJ2-7; the D gene is possibly TRBD2 (7 bases). The CDR3 is 13 amino acids. V was trimmed by 6 bases and J by 5 bases, leaving 17 bases between them. Germline CDR1 and CDR2: DFQATT and SNEGSKA (reference sequence). The CDR3 sequence: CSARGRALDEQYF. CDR3 nucleotide sequence: TGCAGTGCGAGGGGGAGGGCCCTCGACGAGCAGTACTTC.

This clonotype was seen a single time. The rearrangement uses TRBV5-1 and TRBJ2-3, with 7 bases fitting TRBD1. The germline CDR1 and CDR2 sequences are SGHRS and YFSETQ. This CDR3 region has 14 residues. Trimming took 3 bases from V and 2 from J; bases not matched to a gene: 3. CDR3 sequence reads: CASSWGQTTDTQYF. The CDR3 DNA is TGCGCCAGCAGCTGGGGACAGACCACAGATACGCAGTATTTT.

The rearrangement links TRBV20-1 to TRBJ2-7; 7 positions match TRBD2. V gave up 0 bases and J gave up 3 bases; unmatched junction bases: 5. The CDR3 covers 14 residues. Germline CDR1 and CDR2: DFQATT and SNEGSKA (reference sequence). CDR3 nucleotides: TGCAGTGCTAGAGATCCCAGCGGGGTCTACGAGCAGTACTTC. It is translated as CSARDPSGVYEQYF.

CDR3 residues: CASNPGQGGEVQYF. CDR3 DNA sequence: TGTGCCAGTAACCCGGGACAGGGTGGCGAGGTTCAGTACTTC. The chain uses TRBV6-6 and TRBJ2-4; TRBD1 agrees at 9 bases. Germline CDR1 MNHNY, CDR2 SVGAGI (reference sequence). The CDR3 is made up of 14 amino acids. After removal of 9 bases from V and 11 bases from J, the junction contained 14 bases not matched to a gene.

This clonotype is a singleton in its sample. The gene calls are TRBV12-3 or TRBV12-4 and TRBJ1-6, with a possible D match to TRBD1 (5 bases). The ends were cut back, 9 bases at V and 5 bases at J, with 14 bases in the middle. The CDR3 consists of 14 residues. The CDR3 protein is CASGGGRNNSPLHF. CDR3 sequence (DNA): TGTGCCAGTGGGGGGGGGAGGAATAATTCACCCCTCCACTTT.

The chain employs TRBV6-1 and TRBJ1-5; perhaps TRBD1 as D (5 bases). CDR1 and CDR2 from the germline V gene are MNHNS and SASEGT. V was cut by 4 bases and J by 4 bases, with 11 bases left in between. This CDR3 is 14 amino acids long. CDR3 sequence (DNA): TGTGCCAGCAGTGGCGGAGGGGCAAATCAGCCCCAGCATTTT. Translating it yields CASSGGGANQPQHF.

V usage is TRBV21-1 and J usage is TRBJ1-5. TRBV21-1 is recorded as a pseudogene. This CDR3 has 11 residues. CDR3 residues: CASKRNQPQHF. CDR3 DNA sequence: TGTGCCAGCAAAAGGAATCAGCCCCAGCATTTT.